The rows below give T cell receptor beta chains drawn from one sample of a study of STAT5B mutations in CD4+ large granular lymphocyte leukemia. Generated by immunoSEQ multiplex PCR, the TCRdb table keeps only in-frame clones and is missing some. The data hold 24,000 or so clones, with 70% to 80% observed a single time. Source material: CD4+ T cells from blood buffy coats. These TCRs come from a human donor in good health. The CDR3 runs from the conserved cysteine through the conserved F or W. Fields, in order: J gene, clone size, V gene, D gene, CDR3 protein, CDR3 DNA. D genes are given only for firm matches. The size of a clone is reported for some rows only, either as once, few or many, or as a class for expanded clones.

j_call: TRBJ2-7; clone_size: NA; v_call: TRBV7-6; d_call: NA; cdr3_aa: CASSFEGPRGEQYF; cdr3_nt: TGTGCCAGCAGTTTTGAGGGACCCCGGGGCGAGCAGTACTTC
j_call: TRBJ2-3; clone_size: once; v_call: TRBV5-6; d_call: TRBD1; cdr3_aa: CASSLYRGPDTQYF; cdr3_nt: TGTGCCAGCAGCTTGTACAGGGGGCCCGATACGCAGTATTTT
j_call: TRBJ2-2; clone_size: NA; v_call: TRBV5-4; d_call: TRBD2; cdr3_aa: CASSTVGGRNTGELFF; cdr3_nt: TGTGCCAGCAGCACCGTGGGGGGGAGGAACACCGGGGAGCTGTTTTTT
j_call: TRBJ2-1; clone_size: NA; v_call: TRBV5-1; d_call: NA; cdr3_aa: CASSLGLDNEQFF; cdr3_nt: TGCGCCAGCAGCTTGGGGCTTGACAATGAGCAGTTCTTC
j_call: TRBJ2-1; clone_size: NA; v_call: TRBV15; d_call: NA; cdr3_aa: CATSLTGTTEQFF; cdr3_nt: TGTGCCACCAGCTTAACCGGGACCACCGAGCAGTTCTTC
j_call: TRBJ1-4; clone_size: NA; v_call: TRBV5-1; d_call: NA; cdr3_aa: CASSRGEGGEKLFF; cdr3_nt: TGCGCCAGCAGCAGAGGGGAGGGGGGCGAAAAACTGTTTTTT
j_call: TRBJ1-6; clone_size: few; v_call: TRBV27; d_call: NA; cdr3_aa: CASSLWADDSPLHF; cdr3_nt: TGTGCCAGCAGTTTATGGGCAGATGATTCACCCCTCCACTTT
j_call: TRBJ2-7; clone_size: NA; v_call: TRBV14; d_call: NA; cdr3_aa: CASSQVSWGQQQYF; cdr3_nt: TGTGCCAGCAGCCAAGTATCTTGGGGCCAGCAGCAGTACTTC
j_call: TRBJ2-5; clone_size: once; v_call: TRBV28; d_call: TRBD2; cdr3_aa: CASSKAGGRKETQYF; cdr3_nt: TGTGCCAGCAGCAAAGCGGGGGGCCGGAAAGAGACCCAGTACTTC
j_call: TRBJ2-3; clone_size: NA; v_call: TRBV7-9; d_call: NA; cdr3_aa: CASSFPGGTDTQYF; cdr3_nt: TGTGCCAGCAGCTTCCCCGGGGGTACAGATACGCAGTATTTT
j_call: TRBJ1-2; clone_size: NA; v_call: TRBV5-6; d_call: NA; cdr3_aa: CASSLAVGSYGYTF; cdr3_nt: TGTGCCAGCAGCTTGGCTGTAGGTAGCTATGGCTACACCTTC
j_call: TRBJ2-7; clone_size: NA; v_call: TRBV5-1; d_call: NA; cdr3_aa: CASSFNTDSYEQYF; cdr3_nt: TGCGCCAGCAGCTTTAATACCGATTCCTACGAGCAGTACTTC
j_call: TRBJ2-3; clone_size: NA; v_call: TRBV10-3; d_call: NA; cdr3_aa: CAISNRDSSTDTQYF; cdr3_nt: TGTGCCATCAGTAACCGGGACTCAAGCACAGATACGCAGTATTTT